This T cell receptor beta chain emerged from a study of T-cell memory formation after mild COVID-19. In TCRdb, the 5' RACE reads were re-called with MiXCR into one record per CDR3 protein. The sample holds 150,000 or so distinct CDR3 sequences, around 15% seen once. The length of the CDR3 is 13 residues. V lost 7 bases to trimming and J lost 3 bases; unmatched junction nucleotides: 3. CDR1 is MNHEY, CDR2 SVGAGI, per germline. The material sequenced was PBMCs or a T cell subset sorted from them (not recorded which). This chain uses TRBV6-5 with TRBJ1-3; 7 bases map to TRBD1. This TCR was recovered from an adult woman who had mild COVID-19 (a few samples of this study predate the infection). Cell type and time point are not known. The CDR3 bases are TGTGCCAGCACTACAGGGGTTGGAAACACCATATATTTT. Translated, it gives CASTTGVGNTIYF.